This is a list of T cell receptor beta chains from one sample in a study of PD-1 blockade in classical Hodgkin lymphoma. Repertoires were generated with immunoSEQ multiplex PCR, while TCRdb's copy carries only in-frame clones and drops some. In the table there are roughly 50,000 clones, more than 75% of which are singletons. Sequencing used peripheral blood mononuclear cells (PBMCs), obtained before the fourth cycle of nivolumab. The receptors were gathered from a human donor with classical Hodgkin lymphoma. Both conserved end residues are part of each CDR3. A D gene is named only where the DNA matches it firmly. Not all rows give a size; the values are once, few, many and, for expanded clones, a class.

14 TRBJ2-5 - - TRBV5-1 TGCGCCAGCAGCTTGTTGGAGGGATCAGAGACCCAGTACTTC CASSLLEGSETQYF
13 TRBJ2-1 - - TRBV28 TGTGCCAGCAGGCCAGGGATTCTCGATGAGCAGTTCTTC CASRPGILDEQFF
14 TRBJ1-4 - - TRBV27 TGTGCCAGCAGTTTAAGGGTTCTCGGGGAAAAACTGTTTTTT CASSLRVLGEKLFF
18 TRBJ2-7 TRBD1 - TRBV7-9 TGTGCCAGCAGTTCGCCTCTCACCGGGACAGGGAGGTCCGGCGAGCAGTACTTC CASSSPLTGTGRSGEQYF
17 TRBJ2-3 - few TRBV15 TGTGCCACCAGCAGAGAGAGCCCGCTCCAGAGCACAGATACGCAGTATTTT CATSRESPLQSTDTQYF
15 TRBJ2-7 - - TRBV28 TGTGCCAGCAGTCCGCCCACCGGACTCAACTACGAGCAGTACTTC CASSPPTGLNYEQYF
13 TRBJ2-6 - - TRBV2 TGTGCCACCCGGTCCTCTGGGGCCAACGTCCTGACTTTC CATRSSGANVLTF
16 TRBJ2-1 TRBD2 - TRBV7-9 TGTGCCAGCAGCTTAGGCGTTAGCGGGAGAGGTCTAAGGGAGTTCTTC CASSLGVSGRGLREFF
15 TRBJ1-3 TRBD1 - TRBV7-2 TGTGCCAGCAGCGACCCTACAGGGGGTGGAAACACCATATATTTT CASSDPTGGGNTIYF
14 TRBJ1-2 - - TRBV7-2 TGTGCCAGCAGCCCCGAGACGGCCCTGAGTGGCTACACCTTC CASSPETALSGYTF
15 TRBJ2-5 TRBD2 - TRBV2 TGTGCCAGCAGGAGGGGACTACCGACTAAAGAGACCCAGTACTTC CASRRGLPTKETQYF
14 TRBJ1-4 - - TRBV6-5 TGTGCCAGCAAACAACAGGGACGGACAGAAAAACTGTTTTTT CASKQQGRTEKLFF
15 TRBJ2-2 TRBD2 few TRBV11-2 TGTGCCAGCAGCCCCCTAGCGGTGAACACCGGGGAGCTGTTTTTT CASSPLAVNTGELFF
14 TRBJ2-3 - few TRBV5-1 TGCGCCAGCAGCTTGGCCCATGGCACAGATACGCAGTATTTT CASSLAHGTDTQYF
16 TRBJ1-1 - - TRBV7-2 TGTGCCAGCAGCTTAGGTTGGGGGGGCAGGAACACTGAAGCTTTCTTT CASSLGWGGRNTEAFF
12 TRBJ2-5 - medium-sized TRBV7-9 TGTGCCAGCAGCTCCGCGGGAGAGACCCAGTACTTC CASSSAGETQYF
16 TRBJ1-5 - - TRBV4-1 TGCGCCAGCAGCCAAGAGGTGGGGGGCAGGGCTCAGCCCCAGCATTTT CASSQEVGGRAQPQHF
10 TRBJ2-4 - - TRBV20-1 TGCAGTGCTAGTGGGAGCATTCAGTACTTC CSASGSIQYF
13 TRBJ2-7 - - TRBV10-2 TGCGCCAGCAGCCCAAACAGGGACTACGAGCAGTACTTC CASSPNRDYEQYF
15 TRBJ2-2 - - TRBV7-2 TGTGCCAGCAGCTTTACAGGGTCGAACACCGGGGAGCTGTTTTTT CASSFTGSNTGELFF
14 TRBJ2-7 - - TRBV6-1 TGTGCCAGCAGTGAATCCGGGTTTCTCAACGAGCAGTACTTC CASSESGFLNEQYF
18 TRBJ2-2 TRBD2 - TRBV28 TGTGCCAGCAGTTTATGGGGATTCCGGACTAGCGTCACCGGGGAGCTGTTTTTT CASSLWGFRTSVTGELFF
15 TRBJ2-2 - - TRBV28 TGTGCCAGCAGCTTGTGGGGGGCGCGAGACGGGGAGCTGTTTTTT CASSLWGARDGELFF
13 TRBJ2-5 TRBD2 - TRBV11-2 TGTGCCAGCAGCGCGGGACTAGGGGAGACCCAGTACTTC CASSAGLGETQYF
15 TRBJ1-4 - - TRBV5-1 TGCGCCAGCAGCTTGGGAGGCATTTCGTATGAAAAACTGTTTTTT CASSLGGISYEKLFF
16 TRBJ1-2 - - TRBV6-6 TGTGCCAGCAGTTCCCGGGTCTTGGGGGCAAACTATGGCTACACCTTC CASSSRVLGANYGYTF
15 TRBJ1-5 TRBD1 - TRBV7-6 TGTGCCAGCAGCCCGGGACAGGGACAGGTACAGCCCCAGCATTTT CASSPGQGQVQPQHF
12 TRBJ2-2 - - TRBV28 TGTGCCTCAGGGAGTGGCACCGGGGAGCTGTTTTTT CASGSGTGELFF
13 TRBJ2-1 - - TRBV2 TGTGCCAGCAGTGAAGCCAGCGGCAATGAGCAGTTCTTC CASSEASGNEQFF
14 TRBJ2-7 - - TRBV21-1 TGTGCCAGCAGCCAGAGACTGGGCCGCTACGAGCAGTACTTC CASSQRLGRYEQYF
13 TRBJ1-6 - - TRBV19 TGTGCCAGTAGTCTAGGGGGGAATTCACCCCTCCACTTT CASSLGGNSPLHF
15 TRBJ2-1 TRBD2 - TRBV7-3 TGTGCCAGCAGCTTAACGGCTAGCGGGAGGAATGAGCAGTTCTTC CASSLTASGRNEQFF
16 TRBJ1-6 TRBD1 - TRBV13 TGTGCCAGCAGCTCGACGGGACAGGGGATAGGATCACCCCTCCACTTT CASSSTGQGIGSPLHF
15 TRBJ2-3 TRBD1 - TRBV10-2 TGCGCCAGCAGAAGAACCGGGACAGACACAGATACGCAGTATTTT CASRRTGTDTDTQYF
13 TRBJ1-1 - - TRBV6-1 TGTGCCAGCAGTGTTAACAGGGAGACTGAAGCTTTCTTT CASSVNRETEAFF
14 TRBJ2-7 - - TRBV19 TGTGCCAGTAGTCCTAGGACGGATTCCTACGAGCAGTACTTC CASSPRTDSYEQYF
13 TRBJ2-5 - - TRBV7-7 TGTGCCAGCAGCTCGAACAGGGACGGGACCCAGTACTTC CASSSNRDGTQYF
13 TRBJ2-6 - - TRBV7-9 TGTGCCAGCAAGGCCACTGGGGCCAACGTCCTGACTTTC CASKATGANVLTF
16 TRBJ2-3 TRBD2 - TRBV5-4 TGTGCCAGCAGCTTTACTAGCGGGGGGCCCCTTAATACGCAGTATTTT CASSFTSGGPLNTQYF
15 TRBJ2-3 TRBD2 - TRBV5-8 TGTGCCAGCAGACCACTAGCGGTTTCCACAGATACGCAGTATTTT CASRPLAVSTDTQYF
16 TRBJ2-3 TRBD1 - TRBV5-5 TGTGCCAGCAGCCGTATTAGACAGGGCGTAGCAGATACGCAGTATTTT CASSRIRQGVADTQYF
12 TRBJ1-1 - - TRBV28 TGTGCCAGCAGTTCCCTTCCTTCTGAAGCTTTCTTT CASSSLPSEAFF
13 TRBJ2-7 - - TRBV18 TGTGCCAGCTCACTCGACAGTAGCTACGAGCAGTACTTC CASSLDSSYEQYF
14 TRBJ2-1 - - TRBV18 TGTGCCAGCTCAACTGGGACTTCCTACAATGAGCAGTTCTTC CASSTGTSYNEQFF
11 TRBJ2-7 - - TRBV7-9 TGTGCCAGCAGCCTAGACTACGAGCAGTACTTC CASSLDYEQYF
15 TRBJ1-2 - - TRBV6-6 TGTGCCAGCACTCAGGGGCCTTCCCTTAACTATGGCTACACCTTC CASTQGPSLNYGYTF
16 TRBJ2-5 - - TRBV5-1 TGCGCCAGCTCCTCACAAACCGGGGGGCGCGCGGAGACCCAGTACTTC CASSSQTGGRAETQYF
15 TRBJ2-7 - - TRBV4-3 TGCGCCAGCAGCCAAGCCACTTTGGGTCGGGACGAGCAGTACTTC CASSQATLGRDEQYF
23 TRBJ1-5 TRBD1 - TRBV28 TGTGCCAGCAGTCATGGACAGGACCAGGGCCATCGCCCTCACCCGGGGAGCAATCAGCCCCAGCATTTT CASSHGQDQGHRPHPGSNQPQHF
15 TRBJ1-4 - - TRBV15 TGTGCCACCAGCAGGACCTCGGCAACTAATGAAAAACTGTTTTTT CATSRTSATNEKLFF
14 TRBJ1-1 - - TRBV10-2 TGCGCCAGCACCCGGACAGTAAAGAACACTGAAGCTTTCTTT CASTRTVKNTEAFF
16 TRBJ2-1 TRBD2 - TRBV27 TGTGCCAGCAGTCTCAACCTAGCGGGAGGGCCCTATGAGCAGTTCTTC CASSLNLAGGPYEQFF
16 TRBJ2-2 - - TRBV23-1 TGCGCCAGCAGTCAATCGATCCCGTGGGGCACCGGGGAGCTGTTTTTT CASSQSIPWGTGELFF
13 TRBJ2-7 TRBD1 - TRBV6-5 TGTGCCAGCAGTTACGACAGGGGATACGAGCAGTACTTC CASSYDRGYEQYF
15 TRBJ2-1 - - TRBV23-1 TGCGCCAGCAGTCAACCAGGGCCCCCCTACAATGAGCAGTTCTTC CASSQPGPPYNEQFF
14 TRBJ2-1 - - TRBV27 TGTGCCAGCAGTCCGACGACTAGTTACAATGAGCAGTTCTTC CASSPTTSYNEQFF
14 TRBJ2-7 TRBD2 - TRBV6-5 TGTGCCAGCAGTGTAGGACTAGCGGGAGACGAGCAGTACTTC CASSVGLAGDEQYF